These T cell receptor beta chains were read from a single sample in a study of spatial heterogeneity in lung cancer. MiXCR was run by TCRdb on the 5' RACE reads, yielding one entry per CDR3 protein. Found here are under 100,000 distinct CDR3 sequences, approximately 8.5% of them singletons; the top ten hold 6.9%. Here the sequenced sample was PBMCs, taken at surgery. These receptors were taken from a male donor with early-stage non-small cell lung cancer. CDR3s include the opening cysteine and the closing phenylalanine or tryptophan.

v_call	j_call	cdr3_aa
TRBV29-1	TRBJ2-7	CSVGQGASYEQYF
TRBV7-2	TRBJ2-7	CASSLSRREQYF
TRBV19	TRBJ1-6	CASSISWSAGDSPLHF
TRBV11-2	TRBJ2-1	CASSHIFPGGAHSNEQFF
TRBV28	TRBJ2-7	CASSFTLRREGSDEQYF
TRBV7-2	TRBJ1-5	CASSEGEGQPQHF
TRBV20-1	TRBJ2-1	CSARDTVRSNNEQFF
TRBV29-1	TRBJ1-1	CSVVVRGAGTEAFF
TRBV7-2	TRBJ2-2	CASSRTRGYTGELFF
TRBV29-1	TRBJ2-4	CSVFRDRGGIQYF
TRBV3-1	TRBJ2-5	CASSQPQGAEETQYF
TRBV20-1	TRBJ1-1	CSARELTTGKRAEAFF
TRBV11-2	TRBJ2-5	CASSMTSGGPETQYF
TRBV10-3	TRBJ1-5	CAISESREANQPQHF
TRBV19	TRBJ2-4	CASSPLSDKNIQYF
TRBV11-2	TRBJ2-1	CASSLVISYNEQFF
TRBV6-5	TRBJ2-1	CASSYGTSGYNEQFF
TRBV7-9	TRBJ1-4	CASSSGQGNEKLFF
TRBV27	TRBJ1-1	CASSYGQGERAFF
TRBV20-1	TRBJ1-2	CSARPRDRTIGDGYTF
TRBV30	TRBJ2-3	CAWSPGTDTQYF
TRBV5-5	TRBJ1-1	CASSSQGRNTEAFF
TRBV29-1	TRBJ1-4	CSIQEEKLFF
TRBV7-3	TRBJ2-1	CASSPDRHNEQFF
TRBV3-1	TRBJ1-4	CASSQVQGEEKLFF
TRBV12-3/TRBV12-4	TRBJ2-1	CANQGGYEQFF
TRBV5-1	TRBJ1-6	CASSLGSQLNNSPLHF